This TCR beta chain was identified in a study of blood T cell repertoires in COVID-19. Overall study: Collection of acute and convalescent COVID-19 samples took place in the United States, Italy and Spain.

This CDR3 region has 17 residues. From germline, CDR1 is MNHEY and CDR2 SMNVEV (reference sequence). Trimming removed 9 bases from V and 3 bases from J; junction bases left unmatched: 19. Sequencing was performed with immunoSEQ multiplex PCR; in TCRdb, only in-frame clones are kept and a portion is missing. The sample lists roughly 250,000 clones; 75% to 90% were seen once. The sequence was obtained from a woman between 40 and 50 years old with acute or convalescent COVID-19. Material for sequencing was peripheral blood. The V gene is TRBV27, the J gene TRBJ1-1; 7 nucleotides line up with TRBD1. The CDR3 here is CASSPDRAVIVYTEAFF. The CDR3 coding sequence is TGTGCCAGTTCCCCAGACAGGGCGGTAATCGTGTACACTGAAGCTTTCTTT.